The clone carrying this T cell receptor beta chain was detected only a few times. The antigen is unknown. Trimming at V came to 4 bases and at J to 6 bases, leaving 12 bases not matched to a gene. Per germline, CDR1 LGHNA and CDR2 YNFKEQ. The CDR3 runs to 17 residues. The data were taken from a study of CD8 T cells in ankylosing spondylitis. Overall study results and limits: What appeared characteristic of ankylosing spondylitis blood was a TCR beta motif of eight highly homologous variants. In ankylosing spondylitis patients, matched synovial fluid reportedly showed significant enrichment of disease-linked clones. Past research had described some motif variants in reactive arthritis synovial fluid and blood.

In making TCR beta libraries, quantitative 5'-RACE with molecular barcodes was used. TCRdb itself ran the 5' RACE reads through MiXCR, one entry per CDR3 protein. This sample yields around 770,000 distinct CDR3 sequences, of which 15% to 20% are seen a single time; 15% to 20% belongs to the top ten. The chain uses TRBV4-2 and TRBJ2-2; 9 nucleotides agree with TRBD2. The sample taken for sequencing was blood, either unsorted or a sorted T cell fraction (not recorded which). The sequence was obtained from a male donor with ankylosing spondylitis. The CDR3 region has the DNA TGTGCCAGCAGCCGAAGTTCGGCCAGCGGGAGGTCCGGGGAGCTGTTTTTT. It yields the protein CASSRSSASGRSGELFF.